The source of this T cell receptor (beta chain) is a study of tumor-infiltrating lymphocytes in localized non-small cell lung cancer. Notes on the study in general: Higher tumor T cell infiltration than in uninvolved lung was supported by TCRbeta sequencing. Recurrence-free survival showed no association with tumor T-cell fraction.

Germline CDR1 is ENHRY and CDR2 is SYGVKD. The length of the CDR3 is 17 residues. V gave up 0 bases and J gave up 5 bases; unmatched junction bases: 9. Data came from immunoSEQ multiplex PCR; TCRdb stores just in-frame clones and leaves some out. The sample comprises roughly 15,000 clones, under 80% of which are singletons, and approximately 4% rests with the top ten. Concerning this clone: Antigen: not known.

This TCR came from a human donor with non-small cell lung cancer. Source material: lung tumor tissue. The chain links TRBV10-3 to TRBJ2-3; 9 bases align to TRBD1. CDR3 sequence reads: CAISESMWTGVGDTQYF. CDR3 coding DNA: TGTGCCATCAGTGAGTCGATGTGGACAGGGGTTGGAGATACGCAGTATTTT.